This T cell receptor (beta chain) came from a study of technical replicates of blood from a few donors. Profiling relied on immunoSEQ multiplex PCR, and the TCRdb table lists in-frame clones only, not all of them. The sample carries 59,000 or so clones, 85% to 95% recorded once. Trimming stripped 2 bases from V and 1 base from J, with 7 bases between. Germline lookup yields CDR1 SNHLY and CDR2 FYNNEI. The CDR3 spans 14 residues. The rearrangement uses TRBV2 and TRBJ2-3; the D is unclear. The specimen sequenced was PBMCs. The receptor was isolated from a human donor in good health. Some clones in this sample may be carry-over from other donors' samples. CDR3 sequence reads: CASSENQGTDTQYF. The CDR3 DNA sequence: TGTGCCAGCAGTGAAAACCAGGGCACAGATACGCAGTATTTT.